Each of the 29 T cell receptor beta chains below was sequenced from the same sample in a study of T-cell reconstitution after alpha-beta-depleted transplantation in children. Preparing the TCRbeta library involved the use of unique molecular identifiers. TCRdb ran MiXCR on the PCR reads and lists one entry per CDR3 protein. The sample lists 250,000 to 400,000 distinct CDR3 sequences, approximately 23% occurring once. The input for sequencing was PBMCs, mostly from graft donor cells, taken 180 days after TCRalphabeta/CD19-depleted stem cell transplant. The source of these receptors is a male patient between 5 and 17 years old who had a stem cell transplant for acute lymphoblastic leukemia, so the T cells may come from the graft donor.

This clonotype has more than one count but fewer than ten. V gene TRBV6-5 combines with J gene TRBJ2-6, with D tentatively TRBD2 (6 bases). Trimming removed 2 bases at V and 0 bases at J, with 11 bases between. This CDR3 is built from 17 residues. Looked up from germline, CDR1 is MNHEY and CDR2 is SVGAGI. The CDR3 sequence: CASSYGGIHSGANVLTF. The CDR3 region has the DNA TGTGCCAGCAGTTACGGGGGGATACACTCTGGGGCCAACGTCCTGACTTTC.

The gene calls are TRBV14 and TRBJ1-1; D gene uncertain. CDR1 is SGHDN and CDR2 is FVKESK in the germline V gene. The CDR3 is 14 amino acids. V lost 0 bases and J 3 bases, leaving 8 bases between the germline ends. The CDR3 sequence is CASSQDLDHTEAFF. DNA for the CDR3: TGTGCCAGCAGCCAAGATCTGGACCACACTGAAGCTTTCTTT.

The chain recombines TRBV24-1 with TRBJ2-5, with 7 positions matching TRBD1. Germline V CDR1 and CDR2: KGHDR, SFDVKD. The junction had 8 bases not matched to a gene; V was cut back by 2 bases and J by 0 bases. The CDR3 totals 17 residues. The DNA for the CDR3 is TGTGCCACCAGTGATTCATCCCGGGACAGTAACCAAGAGACCCAGTACTTC. Translating it yields CATSDSSRDSNQETQYF.

This clonotype was seen more than once but under ten times. The rearrangement uses TRBV15 and TRBJ2-1; 10 bases map to TRBD2. Germline CDR1 LNHNV, CDR2 YYDKDF (reference sequence). The CDR3 totals 17 residues. Losses at the gene ends were 5 bases for V and 4 bases for J; bases not matched to a gene: 11. CDR3 bases: TGTGCCACCAGCGGTGGAAAAGGACTAGCGGCTTACAATGAGCAGTTCTTC. Its protein is CATSGGKGLAAYNEQFF.

The chain carries TRBV7-2 and TRBJ2-7; possible D gene TRBD1, 6 bases. V was trimmed by 4 bases and J by 2 bases, leaving 21 bases between them. Germline V gene sequence: CDR1 SGHTA, CDR2 FQGNSA. The CDR3 has 17 residues. The CDR3 sequence is CASSSILTGRRAYEQYF. In nucleotides, the CDR3 is TGTGCCAGCAGCTCGATTCTCACAGGGCGTCGCGCCTACGAGCAGTACTTC.

Only a few counts were recorded for this clonotype. Here the CDR3 reads CASSVAPQGFQEQYF. The CDR3 region has the DNA TGTGCCAGCAGCGTAGCTCCCCAGGGTTTTCAAGAGCAGTACTTC. The chain links TRBV9 to TRBJ2-7, with a weak D call TRBD1 (5 bases). Trimming took 0 bases from V and 7 from J, leaving 17 bases between them. The CDR3 spans 15 residues. CDR1 and CDR2 from the germline V gene are SGDLS and YYNGEE.

The chain combines TRBV12-3 or TRBV12-4 with TRBJ1-5; TRBD1 aligns across 8 bases. The CDR3 is 17 amino acids. J was trimmed by 7 bases and V by 3 bases; bases with no gene match: 14. In DNA form, the CDR3 reads TGTGCCAGCAGTTTTTACAACCCCGGACAGGGTAGACAGCCCCAGCATTTT. It yields the protein CASSFYNPGQGRQPQHF.

V is TRBV7-6 and J is TRBJ2-2; no clear D gene. Trimming took off 5 bases at V and 2 bases at J, with 9 bases between the two ends. CDR1 is SGHVS and CDR2 is FNYEAQ in the germline V gene. The CDR3 spans 14 residues. The CDR3 spells CASSRWLNTGELFF. The CDR3 DNA follows: TGTGCCAGCAGCCGCTGGTTAAACACCGGGGAGCTGTTTTTT. Full variable domain (rest looked up from reference TRBV7-6 and TRBJ2-2): GAGVSQSPRYKVTKRGQDVALRCDPISGHVSLYWYRQALGQGPEFLTYFNYEAQQDKSGLPNDRFSAERPEGSISTLTIQRTEQRDSAMYRCASSRWLNTGELFFGEGSRLTVL.

The chain links TRBV27 to TRBJ2-5; TRBD2 matches at 10 bases. The trim removed 6 bases at V and 4 bases at J, leaving 8 bases unmatched. Germline V gene data show CDR1 as MNHEY and CDR2 as SMNVEV (reference sequence). The CDR3 contains 15 residues. The CDR3 sequence is CASSPGTSEGETQYF. As DNA, the CDR3 is TGTGCCAGCAGCCCCGGGACTAGCGAGGGAGAGACCCAGTACTTC.

This clonotype was observed a handful of times. This rearrangement joins TRBV7-3 to TRBJ2-1; possibly TRBD2 for D (5 bases). This CDR3 is built from 15 residues. With 3 bases removed from V and 2 bases from J, the gap between germline ends came to 11 bases. In germline, CDR1 is SGHTA, CDR2 FQGTGA. The chain's CDR3 is CASSLGSRPYNEQFF. The CDR3, as DNA: TGTGCCAGCAGCTTGGGGAGTCGGCCCTACAATGAGCAGTTCTTC.

The chain links TRBV20-1 to TRBJ2-7; 11 bases line up with TRBD2. The CDR3 sequence is 14 residues long. Germline V gene data show CDR1 as DFQATT and CDR2 as SNEGSKA (reference sequence). V was pared by 3 bases and J by 6 bases, with 7 bases of the junction left unmatched. CDR3 amino acids: CSARGTSGSAEQYF. CDR3 bases: TGCAGTGCTAGGGGTACTAGCGGGAGTGCCGAGCAGTACTTC.

Only a few counts were recorded for this clonotype. The chain employs TRBV28 and TRBJ1-5; D perhaps matches TRBD1 (6 bases). This CDR3 is 13 amino acids long. The V gene lost 5 bases and the J gene lost 9 bases, with 14 bases spanning the gap. CDR1 is MDHEN, CDR2 SYDVKM, per germline. The CDR3 sequence is CASSQTRGGPQHF. The DNA of the CDR3 is TGTGCCAGCAGTCAGACCCGAGGGGGGCCCCAGCATTTT. The entire variable domain, with the rest obtained from reference TRBV28 and TRBJ1-5, is as follows: DVKVTQSSRYLVKRTGEKVFLECVQDMDHENMFWYRQDPGLGLRLIYFSYDVKMKEKGDIPEGYSVSREKKERFSLILESASTNQTSMYLCASSQTRGGPQHFGDGTRLSIL.

The CDR3 is CASRQGAYNEQFF. CDR3 DNA: TGTGCCAGCCGACAGGGGGCCTACAATGAGCAGTTCTTC. The chain uses TRBV19 and TRBJ2-1; 9 bases line up with TRBD1. V dropped 9 bases and J dropped 2; count of bases not matched to a gene: 2. Germline CDR1 and CDR2: LNHDA and SQIVND (reference sequence). The CDR3 extends over 13 amino acids.

This chain links TRBV4-1 with TRBJ2-3; TRBD2 matches 11 bases. The ends lost 6 bases at V and 0 bases at J; junction bases unmatched: 8. CDR1 is MGHRA, CDR2 YSYEKL, per germline. The CDR3 is 17 amino acids. The CDR3: CASRGLAGGPSTDTQYF. As DNA, the CDR3 is TGCGCCAGCAGGGGTTTAGCGGGAGGGCCTAGCACAGATACGCAGTATTTT.

The rearrangement uses TRBV5-1 and TRBJ2-4; D is uncertain. Germline V gene lookup returns CDR1 SGHRS and CDR2 YFSETQ. V was shortened by 4 bases and J by 0 bases, with 11 bases between the two germline ends. The CDR3 is 15 amino acids. CDR3 amino acids: CASSPGPVAKNIQYF. The DNA of the CDR3 is TGCGCCAGCAGCCCAGGACCGGTAGCCAAAAACATTCAGTACTTC.

This clonotype has just a few counts. This chain links TRBV20-1 with TRBJ2-7, with TRBD1 identical over 9 bases. Germline V lookup: CDR1 DFQATT, CDR2 SNEGSKA (reference sequence). V lost 5 bases, J lost 3 bases, and 5 bases stayed unmatched. The CDR3 has 13 amino acids. CDR3 amino acids: CSAPRDRDYEQYF. DNA for the CDR3: TGCAGTGCTCCCCGGGACAGGGACTACGAGCAGTACTTC.

This clonotype was seen a handful of times. The gene calls are TRBV27 and TRBJ2-7; 15 nucleotides match TRBD2. Trimming removed 4 bases from V and 0 bases from J; junction bases left unmatched: 7. CDR1 and CDR2 (germline): MNHEY, SMNVEV (reference sequence). The length of the CDR3 is 18 residues. CDR3 DNA sequence: TGTGCCAGCAGTTCTCGGACTAGCGGGAGGGCTCACTCCTACGAGCAGTACTTC. Translation gives CASSSRTSGRAHSYEQYF.

The CDR3, as DNA: TGTGCCAGCATAGGGACTAGCGGGAGGTTGCAGCAGTACTTC. Its protein product is CASIGTSGRLQQYF. The rearrangement joins TRBV2 to TRBJ2-7; 15 bases agree with TRBD2. The germline CDR1 and CDR2 sequences are SNHLY and FYNNEI. The CDR3 runs to 14 residues. Unmatched junction bases numbered 6, after V lost 7 bases and J lost 8 bases.

This chain uses TRBV9 with TRBJ2-3; possibly TRBD2 for D (5 bases). The germline CDR1 and CDR2 sequences are SGDLS and YYNGEE. The CDR3 length is 15 residues. V was cut by 2 bases and J by 5 bases, with 15 bases left in between. CDR3 region: CASSVGGRRVDTQYF. DNA of the CDR3: TGTGCCAGCAGCGTCGGTGGGAGACGAGTAGATACGCAGTATTTT.

CDR3 sequence reads: CASSPIPDPGELFF. In DNA, the CDR3 is TGCGCCAGCAGCCCTATCCCCGATCCCGGGGAGCTGTTTTTT. The chain recombines TRBV5-1 with TRBJ2-2; no firm D call. CDR1 is SGHRS and CDR2 is YFSETQ in the germline V gene. The CDR3 consists of 14 residues. V was pared by 4 bases and J by 6 bases, with 13 bases between.

V usage is TRBV28 and J usage is TRBJ2-5, with D perhaps given as TRBD1 or TRBD2 (6 bases each). V lost 4 bases to trimming and J lost 1 base, with 22 bases between them. Germline V CDR1 and CDR2: MDHEN, SYDVKM. CDR3 length: 18 residues. The CDR3 coding sequence is TGTGCCAGCAGTTCCCTAATTTACTCAGGGGACTTCCAAGAGACCCAGTACTTC. Translation: CASSSLIYSGDFQETQYF.

The rearrangement uses TRBV28 and TRBJ1-3; the match to TRBD1 covers 8 bases. CDR1 is MDHEN and CDR2 is SYDVKM in the germline V gene. J gave up 3 bases and V 4 bases, and 14 bases lay outside the gene matches. CDR3 size: 18 residues. CDR3 nucleotide sequence: TGTGCCAGCAGTTCTTACTATCGAGGACAGGGTGATGGAAACACCATATATTTT. Its translation is CASSSYYRGQGDGNTIYF.

The CDR3, as DNA: TGCGCCAGCAGTTGGACTAGCAACACCGGGGAGCTGTTTTTT. It translates to CASSWTSNTGELFF. This chain connects TRBV10-2 to TRBJ2-2; TRBD2 matches 8 bases. V shed 5 bases and J 2 bases; nucleotides not matched to a gene: 1. CDR1 is WSHSY and CDR2 is SAAADI in the germline V gene. The CDR3 extends over 14 amino acids.

This clonotype was detected only a few times. The V gene is TRBV5-1, the J gene TRBJ1-2; D remains ambiguous. This CDR3 has 12 residues. Trimming cost V 0 bases and J 8 bases, with 8 bases left between them. Germline V gene data show CDR1 as SGHRS and CDR2 as YFSETQ. CDR3 amino acids: CASSLGRQGYTF. DNA of the CDR3: TGCGCCAGCAGCTTGGGCAGGCAAGGCTACACCTTC.

J is TRBJ2-7 and V is TRBV20-1, with D perhaps matching TRBD1 or TRBD2 (5 bases each). V lost 1 base and J 3 bases, leaving 16 bases between the germline ends. CDR1 and CDR2 (germline): DFQATT, SNEGSKA (reference sequence). There are 15 residues in the CDR3. The CDR3 spells CSARARGLLNYEQYF. CDR3 bases: TGCAGTGCTAGAGCCCGGGGCCTACTGAACTACGAGCAGTACTTC.

The genes are TRBV7-6 and TRBJ1-4; 8 bases are shared with TRBD1. The CDR3 loop spans 13 amino acids. Germline V gene sequence: CDR1 SGHVS, CDR2 FNYEAQ. The V and J ends lost 6 bases and 5 bases, in that order; junction bases with no gene match: 2. The CDR3 nucleotides read TGTGCCAGCAGGGGACAGGTCAATGAAAAACTGTTTTTT. Translated, it gives CASRGQVNEKLFF. Based on the CDR3 plus reference TRBV7-6 and TRBJ1-4, the full variable domain is GAGVSQSPRYKVTKRGQDVALRCDPISGHVSLYWYRQALGQGPEFLTYFNYEAQQDKSGLPNDRFSAERPEGSISTLTIQRTEQRDSAMYRCASRGQVNEKLFFGSGTQLSVL.

In its sample, this clonotype was seen once. The J gene is TRBJ2-7, the V gene TRBV6-2 or TRBV6-3; the match to TRBD2 covers 12 bases. The junction had 12 bases not matched to a gene; V was cut back by 0 bases and J by 0 bases. The CDR3 totals 20 residues. Germline values: CDR1 MNHEY, CDR2 SVGEGT. The CDR3 region has the DNA TGTGCCAGCAGTTACTCCACTAGGACTAGCGGGGCAGGTCACTCCTACGAGCAGTACTTC. It yields the protein CASSYSTRTSGAGHSYEQYF.

This clonotype showed up just a few times. Here the CDR3 DNA reads TGTGCCAGCTCACCATGGACTAGCGGGGCGGGAGATACGCAGTATTTT. It yields the protein CASSPWTSGAGDTQYF. The V gene is TRBV18, the J gene TRBJ2-3; 12 nucleotides line up with TRBD2. The CDR3 spans 16 residues. Germline loops: CDR1 KGHSH, CDR2 LQKENI. Trimming removed 2 bases from V and 5 bases from J; junction bases left unmatched: 5.

This chain links TRBV7-6 with TRBJ2-7; 8 bases match TRBD1. CDR3 length equals 15 residues. CDR1 SGHVS and CDR2 FNYEAQ come from the germline V gene. The V gene end was trimmed by 5 bases and the J gene end by 0 bases; junction bases not matched to a gene: 6. The CDR3: CASSVRDRHSYEQYF. The CDR3 DNA follows: TGTGCCAGCAGCGTCCGGGACAGGCACTCCTACGAGCAGTACTTC.